What follows are 18 T cell receptor beta chains derived from one specimen sequenced in a study of regulatory T cells in long-lasting Graves disease (TCRdb year 2021). The library came from multiplex PCR. TCRdb lists the instrument as Illumina HiSeq 4000. TCR beta libraries were built with iRepertoire HTBI primers and Arm-PCR amplification of CDR3 regions. TCRdb reprocessing: public reads trimmed at Q25 with fastp, clones called with MiXCR, in-frame beta chains kept. When rows share a CDR3 protein, they turn into one entry using the most common DNA and genes. The sample table shows fewer than 550,000 distinct CDR3 sequences, and around 16% are seen once. Together, the top ten hold approximately 25% of the sample. The meaning of the sample's time point label: newly diagnosed GD, antithyroid drugs for less than 3 months. RNA was extracted from PBMCs in TRIzol for both TCR sequencing and RNA sequencing.

This sample was shared with a second study, whose subject was T cells in Graves' hyperthyroidism and ophthalmopathy.

Sequenced here: peripheral blood mononuclear cells (PBMCs), sampled at new diagnosis, from a patient treated with antithyroid drugs. The source is a woman aged 40 to 65 with Graves disease. Donor details come from another sample of the same person, matched by shared clones.

This clonotype was found many times. The V and J genes are TRBV11-2 and TRBJ2-7; D ambiguous. V was shortened by 3 bases and J by 5 bases, with 2 bases between the two germline ends. The germline V gene has CDR1 SGHAT and CDR2 FQNNGV. The CDR3 length is 10 residues. The CDR3 loop is CASSFDEQYF. In nucleotides, the CDR3 is TGTGCCAGCAGCTTTGACGAGCAGTACTTC.

The chain combines TRBV19 with TRBJ2-1, with TRBD1 identical over 8 bases. V was clipped by 6 bases and J by 0 bases; unmatched bases: 7. The CDR3 is made up of 16 amino acids. CDR1 and CDR2 (germline): LNHDA, SQIVND (reference sequence). In DNA form, the CDR3 reads TGTGCCAGTAGGAGACAGGGGACGGGCTCCTACAATGAGCAGTTCTTC. Protein sequence: CASRRQGTGSYNEQFF. The complete variable domain, with remaining parts taken from reference TRBV19 and TRBJ2-1, reads DGGITQSPKYLFRKEGQNVTLSCEQNLNHDAMYWYRQDPGQGLRLIYYSQIVNDFQKGDIAEGYSVSREKKESFPLTVTSAQKNPTAFYLCASRRQGTGSYNEQFFGPGTRLTVL.

The chain couples TRBV7-9 to TRBJ2-7; TRBD1 is a possible D gene (6 bases). CDR3 size: 15 residues. V gave up 5 bases and J gave up 3 bases, with 17 bases separating them. The germline V gene has CDR1 SEHNR and CDR2 FQNEAQ (reference sequence). For the CDR3, the DNA is TGTGCCAGCAGCACAGGGTCAGGGCTCCACTACGAGCAGTACTTC. It translates to CASSTGSGLHYEQYF.

This clonotype was counted many times. The genes are TRBV2 and TRBJ1-4, with D uncertain. The CDR3 length is 16 residues. Looked up from germline, CDR1 is SNHLY and CDR2 is FYNNEI. Trimming removed 3 bases from V and 8 bases from J, with 19 bases in between. The CDR3 protein is CASSERVGRQEEKLFF. In DNA, the CDR3 is TGTGCCAGCAGTGAGAGGGTCGGGAGACAAGAGGAAAAACTGTTTTTT.

This clonotype showed up just a few times. The chain recombines TRBV5-1 with TRBJ1-4; 7 bases match TRBD1. Losses at the gene ends were 4 bases for V and 7 bases for J; bases not matched to a gene: 7. The germline V gene has CDR1 SGHRS and CDR2 YFSETQ. The CDR3 length is 14 residues. CDR3 residues: CASSPRGGVEKLFF. For the CDR3, the DNA is TGCGCCAGCAGCCCTAGAGGGGGCGTTGAAAAACTGTTTTTT.

This clonotype showed up just a few times. CDR3: CASEEGPYSNQPQHF. In nucleotides, the CDR3 is TGTGCCAGTGAGGAGGGCCCTTATAGCAATCAGCCCCAGCATTTT. The chain joins TRBV19 to TRBJ1-5; D not certain. CDR1 LNHDA and CDR2 SQIVND come from the germline V gene (reference sequence). The CDR3 consists of 15 residues. The ends were cut back, 8 bases at V and 0 bases at J, with 14 bases in the middle.

The sample holds many counts of this clonotype. The chain uses TRBV7-3 and TRBJ1-5; the D gene is possibly TRBD1 (5 bases). Between the trimmed V and J ends, which lost 2 bases and 6 bases, there was a span of 20 bases. The germline V gene encodes CDR1 SGHTA and CDR2 FQGTGA. This CDR3 spans 17 amino acids. CDR3 in amino acids: CASSLGGTPGFGQPQHF. CDR3 sequence (DNA): TGTGCCAGCAGCTTAGGAGGGACCCCCGGCTTTGGTCAGCCCCAGCATTTT.

As concerns this clonotype: Given a much more abundant clone one base away, this may be a read error. The chain recombines TRBV12-3 or TRBV12-4 with TRBJ1-2, with 9 nucleotides matching TRBD1. Unmatched junction bases numbered 6, after V lost 2 bases and J lost 2 bases. The CDR3 totals 16 residues. Here the CDR3 reads CASSLTTGGENYGYTF. The DNA of the CDR3 is TGTGCCAGCAGTTTAACGACAGGGGGGGAGAACTATGGCTACACCTTC.

This clonotype was recorded at least ten times. The rearrangement links TRBV15 to TRBJ2-7; 9 bases align to TRBD2. V was clipped by 0 bases and J by 0 bases; unmatched bases: 0. There are 15 residues in the CDR3. Germline V gene sequence: CDR1 LNHNV, CDR2 YYDKDF (reference sequence). CDR3 sequence: CATSRDSGGSYEQYF. CDR3 bases: TGTGCCACCAGCAGAGATAGCGGGGGCTCCTACGAGCAGTACTTC.

This chain links TRBV9 with TRBJ1-1; unclear D gene. Germline V CDR1 and CDR2: SGDLS, YYNGEE. CDR3 length equals 13 residues. Trimming shortened V by 0 bases and J by 6 bases, and 9 bases separated the two germline ends. Written as DNA, the CDR3 is TGTGCCAGCAGCGTAGAATTGGCTTCTGAAGCTTTCTTT. Its translation is CASSVELASEAFF.

This clonotype was seen at least ten times. The V and J genes are TRBV6-1 and TRBJ1-2, with D perhaps matching TRBD1 (5 bases). V lost 2 bases, J lost 5 bases, and 9 bases lay in between. The germline V gene encodes CDR1 MNHNS and CDR2 SASEGT. This CDR3 has 13 amino acids. The CDR3 loop reads CASSERGGYGYTF. The CDR3, as DNA: TGTGCCAGCAGTGAACGCGGGGGGTATGGCTACACCTTC.

This clonotype was counted ten times or more. The chain employs TRBV27 and TRBJ2-7; 9 nucleotides line up with TRBD2. J lost 6 bases, V lost 5 bases, and 11 bases had no gene match. Germline V CDR1 and CDR2: MNHEY, SMNVEV (reference sequence). The CDR3 totals 15 residues. The DNA of the CDR3 is TGTGCCAGCAGTACTAAGACTAGCGGCTATGGCGAGCAGTACTTC. It translates to CASSTKTSGYGEQYF.

The V call is TRBV27, the J call TRBJ1-2; no clear D gene. The CDR3 is 17 amino acids. Per the germline V gene, CDR1 is MNHEY and CDR2 is SMNVEV (reference sequence). V was pared by 5 bases and J by 4 bases, with 23 bases between. CDR3: CASSDRLRGHPFYGYTF. CDR3 nucleotide sequence: TGTGCCAGCAGTGACCGCCTCAGAGGGCACCCCTTCTATGGCTACACCTTC.

This clonotype was counted at least ten times. The chain links TRBV2 to TRBJ1-1; a possible D gene is TRBD1 (5 bases). Trimming took off 7 bases at V and 1 base at J, with 22 bases between the two ends. Per the germline V gene, CDR1 is SNHLY and CDR2 is FYNNEI. The CDR3 loop spans 17 amino acids. DNA for the CDR3: TGTGCCAGCACCCTACAGGCTACCTGGTATCGGAACACTGAAGCTTTCTTT. Its protein is CASTLQATWYRNTEAFF. The full variable domain, completed using reference TRBV2 and TRBJ1-1, is EPEVTQTPSHQVTQMGQEVILRCVPISNHLYFYWYRQILGQKVEFLVSFYNNEISEKSEIFDDQFSVERPDGSNFTLKIRSTKLEDSAMYFCASTLQATWYRNTEAFFGQGTRLTVV.

This clonotype was seen ten or more times. This chain uses TRBV2 with TRBJ1-5; 7 bases fit TRBD1. This CDR3 has 13 amino acids. From germline, CDR1 is SNHLY and CDR2 FYNNEI. Trimming removed 10 bases from V and 3 bases from J; junction bases left unmatched: 6. Here the CDR3 reads CATSGQVNQPQHF. The CDR3 DNA sequence: TGTGCCACCTCAGGACAGGTCAATCAGCCCCAGCATTTT.

This clonotype was seen a few times. The chain combines TRBV25-1 with TRBJ2-5; D gene ambiguous. CDR1 and CDR2 from the germline V gene are MGHDK and SYGVNS. V dropped 5 bases and J dropped 7 bases, with 8 bases sitting between them. The CDR3 runs 11 residues. CDR3 sequence: CASSRLGTQYF. The CDR3 DNA sequence: TGTGCCAGCAGTCGCCTGGGGACCCAGTACTTC. Full variable domain (rest looked up from reference TRBV25-1 and TRBJ2-5): EADIYQTPRYLVIGTGKKITLECSQTMGHDKMYWYQQDPGMELHLIHYSYGVNSTEKGDLSSESTVSRIRTEHFPLTLESARPSHTSQYLCASSRLGTQYFGPGTRLLVL.

The sample holds a few counts of this clonotype. This chain joins TRBV7-6 and TRBJ2-7, with 7 bases that match TRBD2. Germline lookup yields CDR1 SGHVS and CDR2 FNYEAQ. V lost 6 bases, J lost 2 bases, and 4 bases stayed unmatched. This CDR3 has 13 residues. For the CDR3, the DNA is TGTGCCAGCAGTTGGAGCGGGGCCTACGAGCAGTACTTC. Amino acid sequence: CASSWSGAYEQYF.

This clonotype was detected ten times or more. This chain joins TRBV11-2 and TRBJ2-7; 9 nucleotides line up with TRBD2. The CDR3 sequence is 18 residues long. The V segment lost 3 bases and the J segment 5 bases; nucleotides outside the gene matches: 17. Germline assignment: CDR1 SGHAT and CDR2 FQNNGV. The CDR3 nucleotides are TGTGCCAGCAGCTTCAGGGTAGCGGGGGACAACCTTCGAGACGAGCAGTACTTC. Translated, it gives CASSFRVAGDNLRDEQYF.